This is a list of T cell receptor beta chains from one sample in a study of T cells in Graves' hyperthyroidism and ophthalmopathy. TCRdb reanalysed the multiplex PCR reads using MiXCR and keeps one entry per CDR3 protein. This table has about 520,000 distinct CDR3 sequences, around 21% appearing once. The sequenced sample was blood. These receptors were taken from a man aged 18 to 29 with Graves' hyperthyroidism. The CDR3 runs from the conserved cysteine through the conserved F or W. D genes are given only for firm matches. Not all rows give a size; the values are once, few, many and, for expanded clones, a class.

15,TRBJ2-2,once,TRBD2,TRBV24-1,CATQTSSGDTGELFF,TGTGCCACCCAGACTAGCAGTGGCGACACCGGGGAGCTGTTTTTT
14,TRBJ1-3,.,.,TRBV5-5,CASSPGGARNTICF,TGTGCCAGCAGCCCTGGGGGGGCGCGAAACACCATATGTTTT
14,TRBJ1-2,many,.,TRBV6-2/TRBV6-3,CASSYSWGAYGYTF,TGTGCCAGCAGTTACTCGTGGGGAGCCTATGGCTACACCTTC
14,TRBJ2-5,.,.,TRBV28,CASSLGGPQETQYF,TGTGCCAGCAGTTTGGGTGGCCCCCAAGAGACCCAGTACTTC
15,TRBJ2-7,few,TRBD2,TRBV6-1,CASREAGAGSYEQYF,TGTGCCAGCAGGGAAGCGGGAGCGGGTTCCTACGAGCAGTACTTC
16,TRBJ1-2,few,.,TRBV3-1,CASSQGFGTTYYGYTF,TGTGCCAGCAGCCAAGGCTTTGGGACTACTTACTATGGCTACACCTTC
13,TRBJ2-5,.,.,TRBV24-1,CATRAGAEETQYF,TGTGCCACCAGGGCAGGAGCCGAAGAGACCCAGTACTTC
14,TRBJ2-6,many,.,TRBV29-1,CSVEVGAGANVLTF,TGCAGCGTTGAAGTCGGGGCTGGGGCCAACGTCCTGACTTTC
15,TRBJ2-7,many,.,TRBV12-3/TRBV12-4,CASSPPGDKSYEQYF,TGTGCCAGCAGTCCCCCCGGGGACAAGTCCTACGAGCAGTACTTC
15,TRBJ1-1,.,TRBD1,TRBV12-3/TRBV12-4,CASSASGQGPQEAFF,TGTGCCAGCAGTGCCTCGGGACAGGGCCCTCAAGAAGCTTTCTTT
17,TRBJ2-6,many,TRBD2,TRBV4-2,CASSIGTSNSGANVLTF,TGTGCCAGCAGTATCGGGACTAGTAACTCTGGGGCCAACGTCCTGACTTTC
15,TRBJ1-1,.,TRBD1,TRBV10-2,CASSEKQGANTEACF,TGCGCCAGCAGTGAGAAACAGGGGGCGAACACTGAAGCTTGCTTT
13,TRBJ1-1,many,.,TRBV28,CASTTPGASEAFF,TGTGCCAGCACTACTCCGGGGGCCTCTGAAGCTTTCTTT
16,TRBJ1-1,many,TRBD1,TRBV11-1,CASSLDRGTLNTEAFF,TGTGCCAGCAGCCTCGACAGGGGCACTTTGAACACTGAAGCTTTCTTT
14,TRBJ1-1,few,.,TRBV6-5,CASSWMPGDAEAFF,TGCGCCAGCAGTTGGATGCCGGGGGATGCTGAAGCTTTCTTT
15,TRBJ2-4,many,.,TRBV3-1,CASSPAPGAKNIQYF,TGTGCCAGCAGCCCGGCACCCGGGGCCAAAAACATTCAGTACTTC
15,TRBJ2-5,many,.,TRBV6-1,CASSEAGGRRETQYF,TGTGCCAGCAGTGAAGCAGGAGGGCGGCGGGAGACCCAGTACTTC
14,TRBJ2-7,.,TRBD1,TRBV7-6,CASSPDRGNNEQYF,TGTGCCAGCAGCCCGGACAGGGGGAACAACGAGCAGTACTTC
15,TRBJ1-3,.,.,TRBV5-1,CASSSDISTGNTIYF,TGCGCCAGCAGCTCCGACATATCTACTGGAAACACCATATATTTT
13,TRBJ2-7,few,.,TRBV30,CAWSVGDGYEQYF,TGTGCCTGGAGTGTGGGGGACGGTTACGAGCAGTACTTC
13,TRBJ2-7,many,.,TRBV5-1,CASSLVAGYEQYF,TGCGCCAGCAGCTTGGTTGCCGGATACGAGCAGTACTTC
16,TRBJ2-2,many,TRBD2,TRBV9,CASSGRGGTNTGELFF,TGTGCCAGCAGCGGGCGGGGAGGGACGAACACCGGGGAGCTGTTTTTT
16,TRBJ2-5,few,TRBD2,TRBV12-3/TRBV12-4,CASSLGLAGLQETQYF,TGTGCCAGCAGCCTGGGACTAGCGGGCCTCCAAGAGACCCAGTACTTC
16,TRBJ1-1,many,.,TRBV15,CATSRDRGAMNTEAFF,TGTGCCACCAGCAGAGATCGTGGAGCGATGAACACTGAAGCTTTCTTT
15,TRBJ2-2,.,TRBD2,TRBV6-4,CASSVSSGITGELFF,TGTGCCAGCAGTGTATCTAGCGGGATCACCGGGGAGCTGTTTTTT
13,TRBJ1-1,many,.,TRBV2,CASSEEGSTEAFF,TGTGCCAGCAGTGAAGAGGGAAGCACTGAAGCTTTCTTT